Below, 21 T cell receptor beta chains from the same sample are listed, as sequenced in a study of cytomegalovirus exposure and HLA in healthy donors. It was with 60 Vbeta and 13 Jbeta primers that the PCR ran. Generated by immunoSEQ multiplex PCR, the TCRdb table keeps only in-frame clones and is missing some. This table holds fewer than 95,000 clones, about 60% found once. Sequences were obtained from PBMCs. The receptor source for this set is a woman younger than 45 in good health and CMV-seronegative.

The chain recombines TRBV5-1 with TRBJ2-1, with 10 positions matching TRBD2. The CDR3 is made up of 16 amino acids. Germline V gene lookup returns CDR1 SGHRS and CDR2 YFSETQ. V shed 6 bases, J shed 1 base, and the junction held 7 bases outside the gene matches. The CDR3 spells CASTQLAGFSYNEQFF. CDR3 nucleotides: TGCGCCAGCACCCAACTAGCGGGGTTTTCCTACAATGAGCAGTTCTTC.

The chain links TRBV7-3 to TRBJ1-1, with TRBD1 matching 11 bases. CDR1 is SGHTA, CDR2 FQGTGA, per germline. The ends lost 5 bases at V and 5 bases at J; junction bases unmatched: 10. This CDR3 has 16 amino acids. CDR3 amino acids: CASSLGRTGGETEAFF. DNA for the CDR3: TGTGCCAGCAGCCTAGGCCGGACAGGGGGCGAGACTGAAGCTTTCTTT.

The CDR3 loop reads CASSVITGLAGVGVEYNEQFF. Written as DNA, the CDR3 is TGTGCCAGCAGCGTGATAACGGGACTAGCGGGAGTTGGGGTAGAGTACAATGAGCAGTTCTTC. This chain links TRBV9 with TRBJ2-1; the match to TRBD2 covers 14 bases. V trimming: 2 bases; J trimming: 4 bases; junction bases outside the gene matches: 17. Germline values: CDR1 SGDLS, CDR2 YYNGEE. CDR3 length: 21 amino acids.

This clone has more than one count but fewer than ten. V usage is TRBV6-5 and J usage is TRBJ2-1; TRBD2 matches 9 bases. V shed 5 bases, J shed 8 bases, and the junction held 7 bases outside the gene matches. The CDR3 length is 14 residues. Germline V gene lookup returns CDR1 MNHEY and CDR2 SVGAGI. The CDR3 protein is CASSRSGRRDEQFF. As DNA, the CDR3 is TGTGCCAGCAGTCGCAGCGGGAGGCGGGATGAGCAGTTCTTC.

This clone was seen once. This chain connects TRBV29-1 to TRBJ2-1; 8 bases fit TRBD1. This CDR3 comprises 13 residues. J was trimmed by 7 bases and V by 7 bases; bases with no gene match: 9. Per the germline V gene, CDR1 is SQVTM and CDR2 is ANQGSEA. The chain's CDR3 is CSGRTGRLNEQFF. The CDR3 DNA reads TGCAGCGGTCGGACAGGGCGGTTGAATGAGCAGTTCTTC.

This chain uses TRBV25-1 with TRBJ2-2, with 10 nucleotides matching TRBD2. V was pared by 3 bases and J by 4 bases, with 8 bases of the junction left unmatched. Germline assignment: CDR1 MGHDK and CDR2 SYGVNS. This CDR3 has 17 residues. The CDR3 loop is CASSEPILAGVTGELFF. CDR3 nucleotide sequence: TGTGCCAGCAGTGAGCCAATTCTAGCGGGAGTCACCGGGGAGCTGTTTTTT.

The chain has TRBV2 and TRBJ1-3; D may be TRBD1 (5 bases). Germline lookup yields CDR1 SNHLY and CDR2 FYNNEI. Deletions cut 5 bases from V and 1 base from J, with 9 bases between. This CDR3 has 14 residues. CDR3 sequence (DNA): TGTGCCAGCAGTTTCAGGGATTCTGGAAACACCATATATTTT. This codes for CASSFRDSGNTIYF.

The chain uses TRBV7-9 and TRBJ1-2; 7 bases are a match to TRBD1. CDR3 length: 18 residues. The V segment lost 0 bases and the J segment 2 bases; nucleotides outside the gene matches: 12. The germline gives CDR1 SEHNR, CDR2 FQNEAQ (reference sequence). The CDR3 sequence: CASSLAGTGPRGNYGYTF. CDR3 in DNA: TGTGCCAGCAGCTTAGCAGGGACCGGGCCCAGGGGGAACTATGGCTACACCTTC.

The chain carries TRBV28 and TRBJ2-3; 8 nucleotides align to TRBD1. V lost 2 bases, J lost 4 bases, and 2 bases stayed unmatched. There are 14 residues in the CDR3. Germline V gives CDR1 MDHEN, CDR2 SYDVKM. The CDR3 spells CASSLTGGPDTQYF. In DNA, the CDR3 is TGTGCCAGCAGTTTAACAGGGGGACCAGATACGCAGTATTTT.

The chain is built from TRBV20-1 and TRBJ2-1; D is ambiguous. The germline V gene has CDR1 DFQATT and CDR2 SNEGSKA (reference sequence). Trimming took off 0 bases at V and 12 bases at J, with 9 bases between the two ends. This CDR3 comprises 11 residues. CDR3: CSARDARRQFF. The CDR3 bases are TGCAGTGCTAGAGATGCGCGTAGGCAGTTCTTC.

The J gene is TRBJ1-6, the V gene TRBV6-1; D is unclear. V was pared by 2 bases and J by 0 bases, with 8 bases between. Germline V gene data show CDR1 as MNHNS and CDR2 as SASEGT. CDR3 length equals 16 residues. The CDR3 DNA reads TGTGCCAGCAGTGAACGATCGAGCTCCTATAATTCACCCCTCCACTTT. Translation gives CASSERSSSYNSPLHF.

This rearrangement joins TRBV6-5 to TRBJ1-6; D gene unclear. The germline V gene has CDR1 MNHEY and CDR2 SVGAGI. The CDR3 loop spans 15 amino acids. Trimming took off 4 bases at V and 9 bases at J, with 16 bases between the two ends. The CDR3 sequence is CASSFSQEEGSPLHF. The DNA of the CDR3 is TGTGCCAGCAGTTTTTCCCAGGAGGAAGGTTCACCCCTCCACTTT.

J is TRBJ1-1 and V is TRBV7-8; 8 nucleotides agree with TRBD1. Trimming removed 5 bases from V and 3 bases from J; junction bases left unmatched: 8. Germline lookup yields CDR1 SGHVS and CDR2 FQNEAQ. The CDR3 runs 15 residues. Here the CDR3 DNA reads TGTGCCAGCAGCCCAGGGGGCAGGGGGGACACTGAAGCTTTCTTT. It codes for CASSPGGRGDTEAFF.

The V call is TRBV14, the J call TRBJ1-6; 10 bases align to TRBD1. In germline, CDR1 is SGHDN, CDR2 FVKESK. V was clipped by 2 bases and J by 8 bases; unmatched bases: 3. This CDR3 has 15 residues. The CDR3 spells CASSQTGTGDSPLHF. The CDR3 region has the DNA TGTGCCAGCAGCCAAACCGGGACAGGGGATTCACCCCTCCACTTT.

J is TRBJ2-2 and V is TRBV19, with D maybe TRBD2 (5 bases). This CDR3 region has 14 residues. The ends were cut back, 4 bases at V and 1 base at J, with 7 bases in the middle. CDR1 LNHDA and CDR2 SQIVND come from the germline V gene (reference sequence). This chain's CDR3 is CASSREWNTGELFF. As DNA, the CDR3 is TGTGCCAGTAGTAGGGAGTGGAACACCGGGGAGCTGTTTTTT.

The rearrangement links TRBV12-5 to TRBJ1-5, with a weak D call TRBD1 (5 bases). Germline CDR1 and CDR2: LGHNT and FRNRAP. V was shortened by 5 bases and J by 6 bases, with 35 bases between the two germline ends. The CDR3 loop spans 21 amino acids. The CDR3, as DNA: TGTGCTAGTGGTCAGCCCGACAGTTTACGGTCACTTCCGGACCCAAGTCAGCCCCAGCATTTT. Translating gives CASGQPDSLRSLPDPSQPQHF.

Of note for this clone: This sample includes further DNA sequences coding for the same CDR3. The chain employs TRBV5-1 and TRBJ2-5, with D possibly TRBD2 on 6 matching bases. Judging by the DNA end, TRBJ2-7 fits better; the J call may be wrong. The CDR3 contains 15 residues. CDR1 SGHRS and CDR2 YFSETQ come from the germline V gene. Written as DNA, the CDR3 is TGCGCCAGCAGCTTGGGGGCGGGGAGCTCCTACGAGCAGTACTTC. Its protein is CASSLGAGSSYEQYF.

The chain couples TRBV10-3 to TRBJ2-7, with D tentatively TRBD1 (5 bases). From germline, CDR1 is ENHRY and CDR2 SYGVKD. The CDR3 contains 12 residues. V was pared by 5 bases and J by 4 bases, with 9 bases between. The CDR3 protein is CAISSDSYEQYF. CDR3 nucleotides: TGTGCCATCAGTTCAGACAGTTACGAGCAGTACTTC.

The CDR3 is CASSLGQGRTDTQYF. The DNA for the CDR3 is TGTGCCAGCAGCTTGGGACAGGGGCGAACAGATACGCAGTATTTT. V and J are TRBV7-9 and TRBJ2-3; TRBD1 matches at 10 bases. The CDR3 covers 15 residues. With 3 bases clipped from V and 3 bases from J, the junction kept 3 bases outside the gene matches. Per the germline V gene, CDR1 is SEHNR and CDR2 is FQNEAQ (reference sequence).

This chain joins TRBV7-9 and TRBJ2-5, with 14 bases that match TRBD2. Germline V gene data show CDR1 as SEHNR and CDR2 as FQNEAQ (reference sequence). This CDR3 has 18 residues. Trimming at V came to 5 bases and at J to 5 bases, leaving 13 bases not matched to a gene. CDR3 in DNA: TGTGCCAGCAGCCCGGGGACTAGCGGGGGCCCCATAGGGGAGACCCAGTACTTC. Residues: CASSPGTSGGPIGETQYF.

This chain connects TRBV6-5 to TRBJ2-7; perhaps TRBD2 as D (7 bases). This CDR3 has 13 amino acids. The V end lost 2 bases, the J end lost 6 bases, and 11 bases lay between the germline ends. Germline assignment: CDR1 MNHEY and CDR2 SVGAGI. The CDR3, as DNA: TGTGCCAGCAGTTACCCGGGGGGCCGCGAGCAGTACTTC. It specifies CASSYPGGREQYF.